One TCR beta chain is described in this entry. This clone's antigen is unknown. Per-nucleotide qualities are absent, and no much larger clonotype sits a single base away. The data were taken from a study of cytomegalovirus exposure and HLA in healthy donors (dated by TCRdb to 2016 to 2017). With respect to the entire study: In an earlier analysis of roughly 590 of the donors, 250 to 300 Gb of sequence data and 90 million to 120 million unique TCR beta sequences from 180 million or so T cells were reported. Rather than drawing on any new phenotypic data, the later analysis identified candidate immune exposures from TCR beta sequences and the way those sequences occurred across donors. All discovery cohort repertoires had been generated using a single sequencing platform. Using immunosequencing, the study profiled T cell repertoires from about 650 subjects and related those repertoires to cytomegalovirus serostatus. In addition to the first cohort of 650 to 750 subjects, a separate validation cohort of 100 to 150 different subjects was used. About five DR-DQ haplotypes were treated as single units for association and clustering because of strong linkage in the cohort. In a later analysis, previously published TCR beta repertoires from 550 to 750 donors were re-analyzed and high-resolution HLA genotyping was added so that TCR occurrence patterns could be studied. Typing coverage varied by locus: roughly 620-640 donors for A, B, C, DRB1 and DQB1; approximately 500 for DQA1; nearly 610 for DPA1; under 490 for DPB1. Around 330 gigabases of sequencing data and around 88 million unique TCR sequences made up an early release that covered roughly 670 HLA-typed donors. To predict cytomegalovirus infection status, the study combined high-throughput TCR immunosequencing, statistical association of individual TCRs with disease status, and machine learning. Donor age, sex, ethnicity and CMV serostatus were collected together with the repertoire data. In an earlier analysis of 587 of the donors, high-throughput TCR beta sequencing was used to judge whether each TCR beta V gene segment behaved as functional or pseudogenic. A later genetic analysis took genome-wide SNP genotypes for about 55% of the roughly 700 donors and used that subset as a discovery cohort. Both class I and class II loci were covered by HLA typing, at four-digit resolution. The aim of the study was to test whether cataloging public T cell receptors could identify signatures of past pathogen exposure. Among the roughly 400 genotyped donors, around 81% belonged to the genetic ancestry cluster associated with self-reported Caucasian donors. On average, roughly 250,000 unique TCR beta nucleotide sequences were sequenced per donor among about 400 genotyped donors of the cohort, with roughly 18% of those sequences being non-productive. General study outcomes and caveats: According to a later genetic analysis, donors in an Asian-associated ancestry cluster had fewer N-insertions in productive TCRs than the roughly 670-donor mean. A total of some 180 TCR beta chains were listed by the study as associated with cytomegalovirus. A later genetic analysis associated a missense DCLRE1C variant with V-gene and J-gene trimming of TCR beta chains, and an independent cohort replicated the association. According to a later analysis, TCR association rates differed among HLA loci, with DRB1 alleles showing the most associated TCRs and HLA-C alleles showing the fewest. Presence/absence analyses assumed roughly uniform sequencing depth across donors, an assumption that may not hold. According to the authors, the approach could potentially be generalized to other disease states and immunological phenotypes. CMV serostatus was the only immune exposure information available for the cohort. Several of the top co-occurrence clusters appeared to be linked to parvovirus B19, influenza, CMV and Epstein-Barr virus, according to a later analysis. A further reported finding was that TCR beta sequences accurately predicted the HLA-A and HLA-B alleles for most subjects in the first cohort. Seventeen rarely observed V segments, including chromosome 9 orphons, were excluded from the earlier analysis of several hundred of the donors because counts were too low. The classifier was reported to diagnose cytomegalovirus status with high specificity and sensitivity in both the original cohort and the validation cohort. The cohort was sequenced for TCR beta chains only, and without alpha or paired-chain data the features that could be detected were limited. Linkage disequilibrium might explain the correlated functional status among segregating V segments, but an unknown experimental factor could not be ruled out. A few of the identified cytomegalovirus-associated TCR beta chains were confirmed in vitro to be specific for cytomegalovirus antigens. In an earlier analysis of around 500 of the donors, most TCR beta V segments appeared in productive rearrangements about 90% or about 30% of the time, broadly matching IMGT annotations. Assigning TCR associations to individual alleles was difficult when HLA alleles, especially DR and DQ, strongly co-occurred. Because some donors lacked HLA typing at each locus, the association tests relied only on the typed subset. A later analysis associated about 17,000 TCR beta sequences with specific HLA alleles at a false discovery rate of 0.05. In a later analysis, most CMV-associated TCR beta chains were found to appear HLA-restricted, with HLA associations seemingly driven largely by CMV exposure. Compared with equally common non-associated chains, HLA-associated TCR beta chains in a later analysis were more clonally expanded and had lower generation probabilities. A group of highly shared sequence variants was considered likely to be a technical artifact of the sequencing pipeline. Across donors, most TCR sequences were observed very rarely, whereas some public TCRs were present in many individuals.

The cohort was made up of approximately 670 healthy bone marrow donors. At the time of sampling, every cohort member was nominally healthy, though immune exposures that went unrecorded were likely present. The donor was CMV seronegative and was included in the group of over 300 seronegative cohort members. A peripheral blood sample was provided by each donor, and peripheral blood mononuclear cells were used for TCR beta sequencing. Genomic DNA was extracted from the blood cell samples with the Qiagen DNeasy Blood Extraction Kit. To prepare the library, the immunoSEQ multiplex PCR assay was applied. For the multiplex PCR, a mixture combining 60 forward primers for TCR Vbeta segments and 13 reverse primers for TCR Jbeta segments was used. A multiplex PCR assay on genomic DNA amplified the CDR3 region of rearranged TCR beta genes. On the Illumina HiSeq System, the amplified TCR beta libraries were sequenced as 87-base-pair reads. Regarding the original processing steps: In a later analysis, about 80 million unique TCR beta chains were counted across the 690 or so repertoires, and roughly 10 million of these chains were shared by at least two donors. A nearest-neighbor algorithm error-corrected the raw reads and collapsed the reads into unique sequences, merging closely related sequences to remove PCR and sequencing errors. V, D and J gene segments were assigned by aligning CDR3 sequences to IMGT reference sequences. For a sequence to be retained, at least a six-nucleotide match to both a V gene segment and a J gene segment was required. A rearrangement was called productive if the CDR3 had no stop codons and remained in frame with V and J, and every other rearrangement was called non-productive. CDR3 was defined by IMGT convention, running from the second conserved V-encoded cysteine to the conserved J-encoded phenylalanine. The earlier analysis of about 560 of the donors excluded any sequence lacking an unambiguous match to a single V gene segment. An earlier analysis of several hundred of the donors classified V segments as functional when productive rearrangements were above 56.7% and as segregating when the standard deviation between donors was above 5%. A statistical classification framework was built for diagnosing cytomegalovirus status from the catalog of TCR beta chain sequences. A later analysis assigned V and J genes by comparing TCR nucleotide sequences with IMGT/GENE-DB human TR gene sequences. A later analysis assigned CDR3 sequences and most-parsimonious VDJ recombination scenarios with the TCRdist pipeline. In a later analysis, each TCR beta chain was defined by its CDR3 amino acid sequence together with its V-gene family, and reads without a unique V-gene family were excluded. To address suspected cross-contamination and a sequencing artifact, a later analysis removed under 600 highly shared, low-generation-probability nucleotide sequences. A later analysis calculated a clonal expansion index for each public chain from normalized within-repertoire ranks of inferred template counts. In a later analysis, generation probabilities were computed using a VDJ recombination model fitted to out-of-frame rearrangements, and the results were checked against IGoR. Hypergeometric tests were used in a later analysis to score TCR-TCR, TCR-HLA and TCR-CMV co-occurrence, with a repertoire-size bias correction applied to the TCR pairs. A later analysis estimated false discovery rates by permuting HLA or CMV assignments 20 times. In a later analysis, co-occurring TCRs were grouped using DBSCAN, and TCRdist sequence similarity was added for clustering within HLA-allele-positive subsets. Co-occurrence clustering excluded repertoires with fewer than 30,000 or more than 120,000 public chains, plus five with anomalous nucleotide sharing. Imported from immuneACCESS, the table was reduced by TCRdb to in-frame sequences with V and J called. These copies leave out some clones; in studies compared against another copy, an unresolved V gene accounts for under half, and the cause of the remainder is not known. V, J and clone size derive from that table, while D and trimming were established from the DNA sequence. This sample lists about 140,000 clones; roughly 72% were detected once. Jointly, the top ten make up 2.1% of the sample.

Source material: PBMCs. This TCR came from a middle-aged man in good health and CMV-seronegative.

DNA sequence: TGTGCCAGCAGCTTAGCGGGGTCGACTAGCGGGTACTACGAGCAGTACTTC. It translates to CASSLAGSTSGYYEQYF. The sequence links TRBV7-9 to TRBJ2-7; 10 central nucleotides agree with TRBD2. CDR1 SEHNR and CDR2 FQNEAQ were looked up in the germline V gene (reference sequence). Taken from cysteine to phenylalanine, the CDR3 has 17 residues. Only the CDR3 part of the read is kept: 51 bases, read in frame from the first base. At the junction V is shortened by 0 bases and J by 3 bases; bases outside the gene matches: 8.